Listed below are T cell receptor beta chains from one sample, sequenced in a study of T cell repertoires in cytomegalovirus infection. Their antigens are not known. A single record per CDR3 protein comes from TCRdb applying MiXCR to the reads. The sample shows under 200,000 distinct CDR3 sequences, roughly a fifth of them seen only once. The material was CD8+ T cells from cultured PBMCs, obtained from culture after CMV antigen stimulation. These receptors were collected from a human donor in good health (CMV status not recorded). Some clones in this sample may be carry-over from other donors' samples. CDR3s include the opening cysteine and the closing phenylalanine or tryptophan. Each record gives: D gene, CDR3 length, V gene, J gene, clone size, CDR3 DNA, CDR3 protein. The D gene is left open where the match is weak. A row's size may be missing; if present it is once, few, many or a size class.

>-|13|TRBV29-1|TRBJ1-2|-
TGCAGCGTTGTCGCCGGGGGGAAAGAAGGCTACACCTTC
CSVVAGGKEGYTF
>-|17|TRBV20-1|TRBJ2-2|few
TGCAGTGCACCGGACAGCCGGATCAGAACGGGCGCCGGGGAGCTGTTTTTT
CSAPDSRIRTGAGELFF
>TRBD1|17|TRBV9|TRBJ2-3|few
TGTGCCAGCAGCGCCCCCGGGACAGGGGTGCCCGCAGATACGCAGTATTTT
CASSAPGTGVPADTQYF
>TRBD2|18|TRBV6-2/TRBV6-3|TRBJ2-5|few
TGTGCCAGCAGTTCAAAACTAGCGGGGGCTCTATATCAAGAGACCCAGTACTTC
CASSSKLAGALYQETQYF
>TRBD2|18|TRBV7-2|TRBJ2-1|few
TGTGCCAGCAGCTACGGACTAGCGGGGGTAATCTCCTACAATGAGCAGTTCTTC
CASSYGLAGVISYNEQFF
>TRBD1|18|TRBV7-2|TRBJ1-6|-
TGTGCCAGCAGCTCTCGGACAGGAAGGAGCCTCTATAATTCACCCCTCCACTTT
CASSSRTGRSLYNSPLHF
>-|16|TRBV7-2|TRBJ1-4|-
TGTGCCAGCAGCTTACGTCACGGGACCCCTGGTGAAAAACTGTTTTTT
CASSLRHGTPGEKLFF
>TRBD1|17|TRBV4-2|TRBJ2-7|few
TGTGCCAGCAGCCATCCCGGGACAGGGAAGTCCGCCTACGAGCAGTACTTC
CASSHPGTGKSAYEQYF
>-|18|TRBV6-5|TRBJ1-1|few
TGTGCCAGCAGTTACGGATTCTCAAGGTACCCGAGGAACACTGAAGCTTTCTTT
CASSYGFSRYPRNTEAFF
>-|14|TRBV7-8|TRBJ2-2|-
TGTGCCAGCAGCCCCTTTGGGGCACACCGGGAGCTGTTTTTT
CASSPFGAHRELFF
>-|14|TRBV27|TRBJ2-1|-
TGTGCCAGCAGGGAGCGGTGGGGAACAAATGAGCAGTTCTTC
CASRERWGTNEQFF
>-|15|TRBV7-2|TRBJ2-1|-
TGTGCCAGCAGCTTATCAGAGCGGCGGCACAATGAGCAGTTCTTC
CASSLSERRHNEQFF
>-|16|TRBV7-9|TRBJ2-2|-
TGTGCCAGCAGCTTCGAGGACAGCCTCAACACCGGGGAGCTGTTTTTT
CASSFEDSLNTGELFF
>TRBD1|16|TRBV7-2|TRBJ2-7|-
TGTGCCAGCAGCCGACTCATGACAGGGCTGAACTACGAGCAGTACTTC
CASSRLMTGLNYEQYF
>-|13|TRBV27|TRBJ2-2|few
TGTGCCAGCAGTTTAGGTTTTTTGCGGGAGCTGTTTTTT
CASSLGFLRELFF
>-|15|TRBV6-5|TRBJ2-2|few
TGTGCCAGCAGTTACGACATATCAAACACCGGGGAGCTGTTTTTT
CASSYDISNTGELFF
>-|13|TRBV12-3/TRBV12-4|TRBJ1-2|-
TGTGCCAGCAGACCCGGGGGTTTCTATGGCTACACCTTC
CASRPGGFYGYTF
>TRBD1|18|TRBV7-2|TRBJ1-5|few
TGTGCCAGCAGCTTAGGGGCCGGGACAGGAGGGTTTGATCAGCCCCAGCATTTT
CASSLGAGTGGFDQPQHF
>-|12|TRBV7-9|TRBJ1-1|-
TGTGCCAGCAAGCTGGCGAACACTGAAGCTTTCTTT
CASKLANTEAFF
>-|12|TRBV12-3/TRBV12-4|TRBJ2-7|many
TGTGCCAGCAGTTATCAATTGTACGAGCAGTACTTC
CASSYQLYEQYF
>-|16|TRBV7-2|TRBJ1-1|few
TGTGCCAGCAGCTTAGCAGCAGGGGAGGTGAACACTGAAGCTTTCTTT
CASSLAAGEVNTEAFF
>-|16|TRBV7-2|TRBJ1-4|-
TGTGCCAGCAGCCTCAGACACGGGCTCCCTAATGAAAAACTGTTTTTT
CASSLRHGLPNEKLFF
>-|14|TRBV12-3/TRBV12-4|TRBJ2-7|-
TGTGCCAGCAGTTGGGGAGACATAAGCTACGAGCAGTACTTC
CASSWGDISYEQYF
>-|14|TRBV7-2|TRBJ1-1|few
TGTGCCAGCAGCCACAGGACCCTGAGGACTGAAGCTTTCTTT
CASSHRTLRTEAFF
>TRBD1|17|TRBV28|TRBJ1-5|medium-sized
TGTGCCAGCAGTCAATGGACAGGGAAGGGGTGGAATCAGCCCCAGCATTTT
CASSQWTGKGWNQPQHF
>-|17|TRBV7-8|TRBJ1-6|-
TGTGCCAGCAGCTTAGACTTTCGGCACCTTGAGAATTCACCCCTCCACTTT
CASSLDFRHLENSPLHF
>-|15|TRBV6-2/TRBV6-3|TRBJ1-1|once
TGTGCCAGCAGTTACCTGGACGGGCTCAACACTGAAGCTTTCTTT
CASSYLDGLNTEAFF
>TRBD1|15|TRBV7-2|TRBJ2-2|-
TGTGCCAGCAGCTTACACAGGGGGCCCGCCGGGGAGCTGTTTTTT
CASSLHRGPAGELFF
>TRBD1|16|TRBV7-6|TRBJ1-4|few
TGTGCCAGCAGCTTTGATCGACAGGGACGAACCGAAAAACTGTTTTTT
CASSFDRQGRTEKLFF
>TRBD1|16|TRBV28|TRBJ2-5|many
TGTGCCAGCAGTTTAGGTGGACAGGGGGCCGGTGAGACCCAGTACTTC
CASSLGGQGAGETQYF
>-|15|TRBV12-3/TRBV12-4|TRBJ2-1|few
TGTGCCAGCAGCTCCACTGGCCCCAACTACAATGAGCAGTTCTTC
CASSSTGPNYNEQFF
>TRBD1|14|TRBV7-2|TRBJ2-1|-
TGTGCCAGCAGCCTACGACAGGGGCAGGATGAGCAGTTCTTC
CASSLRQGQDEQFF
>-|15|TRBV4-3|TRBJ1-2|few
TGCGCCAGCAGCCAAGCCCCCCAGGGTGTCTATGGCTACACCTTC
CASSQAPQGVYGYTF
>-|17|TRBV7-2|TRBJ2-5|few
TGTGCCAGCAGCTTAGTCGGCACAGGGATCCCCCAAGAGACCCAGTACTTC
CASSLVGTGIPQETQYF
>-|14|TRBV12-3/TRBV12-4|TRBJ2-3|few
TGTGCCAGCAGTTCTCGGACTAGCACAGATACGCAGTATTTT
CASSSRTSTDTQYF
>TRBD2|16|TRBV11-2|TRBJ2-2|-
TGTGCCAGCAGCTTAGGCGGGGGGGCAATGGCCGGGGAGCTGTTTTTT
CASSLGGGAMAGELFF
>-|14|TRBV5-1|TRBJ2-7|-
TGCGCCAGCACCCCAACCGGGTCCCACTACGAGCAGTACTTC
CASTPTGSHYEQYF
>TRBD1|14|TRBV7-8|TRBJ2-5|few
TGTGCCAGCAGCTACGGTCTCAGGGGGGAGACCCAGTACTTC
CASSYGLRGETQYF
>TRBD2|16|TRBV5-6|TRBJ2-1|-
TGTGCCAGCACGCGGACTAGCGGGGGAATCTACAATGAGCAGTTCTTC
CASTRTSGGIYNEQFF
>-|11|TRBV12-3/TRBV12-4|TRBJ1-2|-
TGTGCCAGCAGTTCCGGACGGATCTACACCTTC
CASSSGRIYTF
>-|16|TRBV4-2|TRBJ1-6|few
TGTGCCAGCAGCCAAGATAAAGAGTTAAAGGGTTCACCCCTCCACTTT
CASSQDKELKGSPLHF
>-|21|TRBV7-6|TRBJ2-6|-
TGTGCCAGCAGCTTAGCAGAACTTCTGACAGGAATATCGTGGGGGGCCAACGTCCTGACTTTC
CASSLAELLTGISWGANVLTF
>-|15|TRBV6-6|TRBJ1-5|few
TGTGCCAGCAGGAAACCTGGGACCCAAGGCCAGCCCCAGCATTTT
CASRKPGTQGQPQHF